This T cell receptor beta chain was recovered during a study of identical twins. Study-level points and caveats: Abundant cord blood beta clonotypes carried fewer insertions; memory repertoires showed none. Twin-shared out-of-frame alpha sequences showed excess low generation probability. Invariant MAIT and iNKT cells are populations that could partly confound zero-insertion analyses. Modeled out-of-frame TCR alpha sharing in monozygotic twins fell below observed levels.

Comment on this clonotype: The antigen is unknown.

TCRdb called the 5' RACE reads again in MiXCR, with one record for every CDR3 protein. The data show under 300,000 distinct CDR3 sequences, about 14% seen once. The TCR originated in a woman aged 18-30 years in good health. Sequences were obtained from memory (CD45RO+) T cells sorted from blood.

The DNA for the CDR3 is TGCGCCAGCAGCTTGGCCCCTAGCGGGACAGGGGGGGAGACCCAGTACTTC. The encoded protein is CASSLAPSGTGGETQYF. This chain uses TRBV5-1 with TRBJ2-5; 11 nucleotides agree with TRBD1. CDR3 length: 17 residues. The trim removed 0 bases at V and 5 bases at J, leaving 9 bases unmatched. Germline V gives CDR1 SGHRS, CDR2 YFSETQ.